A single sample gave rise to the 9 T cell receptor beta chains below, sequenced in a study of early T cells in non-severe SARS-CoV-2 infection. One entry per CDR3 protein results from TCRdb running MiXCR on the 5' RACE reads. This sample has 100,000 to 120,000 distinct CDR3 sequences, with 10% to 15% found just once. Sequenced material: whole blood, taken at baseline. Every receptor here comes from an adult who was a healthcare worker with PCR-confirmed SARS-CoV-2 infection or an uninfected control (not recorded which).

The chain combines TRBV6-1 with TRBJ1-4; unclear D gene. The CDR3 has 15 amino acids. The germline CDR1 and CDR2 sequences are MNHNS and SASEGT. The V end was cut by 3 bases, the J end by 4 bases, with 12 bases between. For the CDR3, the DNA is TGTGCCAGCAGTGAGAGAGGGAAGATTAATGAAAAACTGTTTTTT. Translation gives CASSERGKINEKLFF.

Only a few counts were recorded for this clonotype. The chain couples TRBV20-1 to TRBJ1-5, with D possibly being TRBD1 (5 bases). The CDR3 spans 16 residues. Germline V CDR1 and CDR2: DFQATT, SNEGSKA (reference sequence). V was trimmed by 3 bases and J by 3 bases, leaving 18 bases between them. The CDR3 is CSASEGPGLLNQPQHF. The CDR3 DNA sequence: TGCAGTGCTAGTGAGGGGCCGGGTCTACTCAATCAGCCCCAGCATTTT.

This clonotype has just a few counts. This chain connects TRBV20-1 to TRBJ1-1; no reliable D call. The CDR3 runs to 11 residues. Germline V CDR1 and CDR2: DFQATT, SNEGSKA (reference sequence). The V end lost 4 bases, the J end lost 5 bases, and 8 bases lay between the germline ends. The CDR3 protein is CSATGRTEAFF. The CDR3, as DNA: TGCAGTGCTACCGGGCGAACTGAAGCTTTCTTT.

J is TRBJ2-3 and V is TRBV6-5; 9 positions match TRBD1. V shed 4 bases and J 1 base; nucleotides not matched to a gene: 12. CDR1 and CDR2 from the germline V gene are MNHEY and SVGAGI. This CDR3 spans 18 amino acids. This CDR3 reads CASSLSYPGTGRTDTQYF. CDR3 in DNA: TGTGCCAGCAGTTTAAGCTACCCCGGGACAGGGCGCACAGATACGCAGTATTTT.

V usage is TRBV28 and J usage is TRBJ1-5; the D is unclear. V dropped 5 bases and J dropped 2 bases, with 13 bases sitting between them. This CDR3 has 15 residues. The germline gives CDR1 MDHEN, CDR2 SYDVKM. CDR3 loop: CASSGLKFGNQPQHF. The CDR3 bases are TGTGCCAGCAGTGGGCTTAAATTTGGCAATCAGCCCCAGCATTTT.

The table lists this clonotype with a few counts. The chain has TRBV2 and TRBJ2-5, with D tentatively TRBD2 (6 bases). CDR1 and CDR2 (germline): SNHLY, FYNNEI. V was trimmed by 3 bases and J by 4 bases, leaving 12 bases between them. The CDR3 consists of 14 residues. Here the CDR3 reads CASSEGGNGETQYF. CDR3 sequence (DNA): TGTGCCAGCAGTGAGGGGGGAAATGGAGAGACCCAGTACTTC.

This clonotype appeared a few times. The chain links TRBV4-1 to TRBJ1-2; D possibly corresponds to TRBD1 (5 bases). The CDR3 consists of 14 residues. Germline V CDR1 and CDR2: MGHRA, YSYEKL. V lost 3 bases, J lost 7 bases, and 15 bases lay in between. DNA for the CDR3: TGCGCCAGCAGCCACCCAGACAGATTCGGTGGCTACACCTTC. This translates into CASSHPDRFGGYTF.

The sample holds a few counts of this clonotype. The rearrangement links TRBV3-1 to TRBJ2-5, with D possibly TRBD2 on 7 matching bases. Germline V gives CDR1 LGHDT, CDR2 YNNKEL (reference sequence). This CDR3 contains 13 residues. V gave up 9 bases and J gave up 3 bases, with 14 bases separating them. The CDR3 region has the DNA TGTGCCAGTTCAACGGGGGGCAAAGAGACCCAGTACTTC. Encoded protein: CASSTGGKETQYF.

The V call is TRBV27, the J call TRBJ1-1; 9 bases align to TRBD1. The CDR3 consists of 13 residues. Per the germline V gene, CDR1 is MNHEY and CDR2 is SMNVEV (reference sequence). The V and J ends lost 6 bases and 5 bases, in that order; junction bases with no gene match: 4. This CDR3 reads CASRNRGLTEAFF. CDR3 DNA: TGTGCCAGCAGGAACAGGGGGCTAACTGAAGCTTTCTTT.